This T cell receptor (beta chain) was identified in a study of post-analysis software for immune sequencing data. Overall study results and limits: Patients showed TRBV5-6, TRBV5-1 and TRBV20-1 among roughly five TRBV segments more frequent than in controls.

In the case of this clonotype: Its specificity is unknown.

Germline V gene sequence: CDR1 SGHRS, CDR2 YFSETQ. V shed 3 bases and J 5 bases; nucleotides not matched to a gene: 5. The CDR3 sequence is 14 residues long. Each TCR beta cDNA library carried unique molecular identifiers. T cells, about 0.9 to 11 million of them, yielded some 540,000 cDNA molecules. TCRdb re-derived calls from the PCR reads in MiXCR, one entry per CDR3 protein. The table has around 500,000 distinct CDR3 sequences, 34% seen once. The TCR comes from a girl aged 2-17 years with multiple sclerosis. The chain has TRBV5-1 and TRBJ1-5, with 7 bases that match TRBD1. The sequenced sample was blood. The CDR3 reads CASSSGGTDQPQHF. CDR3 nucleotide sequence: TGCGCCAGCAGCTCAGGGGGTACGGATCAGCCCCAGCATTTT.